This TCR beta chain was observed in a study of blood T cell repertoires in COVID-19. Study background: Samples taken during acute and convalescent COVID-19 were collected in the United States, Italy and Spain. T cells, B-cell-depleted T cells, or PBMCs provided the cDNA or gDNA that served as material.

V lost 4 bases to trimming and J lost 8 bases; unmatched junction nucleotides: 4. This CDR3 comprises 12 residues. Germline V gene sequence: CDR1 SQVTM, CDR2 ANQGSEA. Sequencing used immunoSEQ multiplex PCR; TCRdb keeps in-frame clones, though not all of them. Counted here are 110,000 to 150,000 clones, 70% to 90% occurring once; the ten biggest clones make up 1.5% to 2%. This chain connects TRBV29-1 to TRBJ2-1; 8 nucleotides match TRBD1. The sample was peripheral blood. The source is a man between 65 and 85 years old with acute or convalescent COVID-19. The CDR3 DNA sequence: TGCAGCGTTGGAGGACAGGGTGATGAGCAGTTCTTC. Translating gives CSVGGQGDEQFF.